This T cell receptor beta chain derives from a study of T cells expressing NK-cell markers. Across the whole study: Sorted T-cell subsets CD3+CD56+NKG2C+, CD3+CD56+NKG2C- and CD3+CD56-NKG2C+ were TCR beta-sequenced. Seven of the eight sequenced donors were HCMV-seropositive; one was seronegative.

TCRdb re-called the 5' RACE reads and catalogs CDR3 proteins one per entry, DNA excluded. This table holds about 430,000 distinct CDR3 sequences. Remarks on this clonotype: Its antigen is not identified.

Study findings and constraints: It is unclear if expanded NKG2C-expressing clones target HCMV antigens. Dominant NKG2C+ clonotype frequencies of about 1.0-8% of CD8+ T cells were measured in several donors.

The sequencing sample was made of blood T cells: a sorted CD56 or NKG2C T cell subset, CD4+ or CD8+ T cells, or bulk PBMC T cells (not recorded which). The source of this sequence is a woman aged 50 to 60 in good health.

CDR3 sequence reads: CATSDFFADTQYF. This chain uses TRBV24-1 with TRBJ2-3. Germline values: CDR1 KGHDR, CDR2 SFDVKD. The CDR3 is made up of 13 amino acids.